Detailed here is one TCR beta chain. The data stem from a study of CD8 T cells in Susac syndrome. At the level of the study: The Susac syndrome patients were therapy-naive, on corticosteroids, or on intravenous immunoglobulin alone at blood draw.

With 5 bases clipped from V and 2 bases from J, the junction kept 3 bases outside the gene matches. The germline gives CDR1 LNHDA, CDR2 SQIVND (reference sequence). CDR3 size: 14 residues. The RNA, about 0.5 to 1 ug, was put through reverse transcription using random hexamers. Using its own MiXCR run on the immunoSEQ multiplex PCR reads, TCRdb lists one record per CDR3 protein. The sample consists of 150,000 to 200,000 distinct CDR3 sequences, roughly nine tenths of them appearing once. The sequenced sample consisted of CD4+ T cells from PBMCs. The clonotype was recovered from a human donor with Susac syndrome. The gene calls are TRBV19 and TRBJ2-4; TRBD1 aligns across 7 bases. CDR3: CASSVTGTKNIQYF. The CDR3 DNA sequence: TGTGCCAGTAGTGTGACAGGGACCAAAAACATTCAGTACTTC.